This T cell receptor beta chain was identified in a study of blood T cell repertoires in COVID-19. The CDR3 runs to 16 residues. In the original analysis: Amplification with reference gene primers provided the estimates of nucleated cell counts. TCRdb's copy holds only in-frame clones and misses some; the assay was immunoSEQ multiplex PCR. D and trimming were read from the DNA, whereas the V and J calls and clone size are those reported in that table. The data show fewer than 250,000 clones, over 80% seen once. V usage is TRBV21-1 and J usage is TRBJ2-5; TRBD1 is taken as the D call from the table, unchecked against the DNA. TRBV21-1 is given as a pseudogene. Input material: peripheral blood. The clonotype comes from an older woman with active or convalescent COVID-19. The CDR3 sequence: CASSKDGTGFGETQYF. The CDR3 nucleotides are TGTGCCAGCAGCAAAGATGGGACAGGGTTTGGGGAGACCCAGTACTTC.